This TCR beta chain came from a study of CD8 T cells in cerebrospinal fluid in Alzheimer's disease. This CDR3 is 15 amino acids long. Germline CDR1 is WSHSY and CDR2 is SAAADI. In terms of frequency, this clonotype is medium-sized (0.01 to 0.1%). TCRdb re-called the 10x single-cell sequencing reads and gives one entry per CDR3 protein, without DNA. The listing contains 1,700 or so distinct CDR3 sequences. The gene calls are TRBV10-2 and TRBJ1-3. This clonotype originated in a human donor with mild cognitive impairment. The sample taken for sequencing was cerebrospinal fluid. The CDR3 loop reads CASSVEVASGNTIYF.